This passage covers 21 T cell receptor beta chains from one sample sequenced in a study of blood T cell repertoires in COVID-19 (dated by TCRdb to the early 2020s). The receptor library was made with the immunoSEQ multiplex PCR assay. Drawn from immuneACCESS, this table holds only the in-frame rearrangements with V and J called that TCRdb kept. Clones are partly lost; checked studies trace under half to an unresolved V gene and leave the rest unexplained. In all, the sample holds a few hundred thousand clones, and more than 70% of those were seen once. Roughly 13% of the sample is taken by the ten largest. Sequencing was performed on peripheral blood. The receptors stem from a human donor in a cohort sampled during active COVID-19.

The rearrangement uses TRBV19 and TRBJ1-5; weak D call: TRBD1 (6 bases). The V and J ends lost 11 bases and 7 bases respectively, with 24 bases between them. The CDR3 consists of 15 residues. The germline CDR1 and CDR2 sequences are LNHDA and SQIVND (reference sequence). In nucleotides, the CDR3 is TGTGCCGCAAGCCCCCTTGAGGGGGATTGGCAGCCCCAGCATTTT. Translated: CAASPLEGDWQPQHF. The full variable domain, rest sourced from reference TRBV19 and TRBJ1-5, is DGGITQSPKYLFRKEGQNVTLSCEQNLNHDAMYWYRQDPGQGLRLIYYSQIVNDFQKGDIAEGYSVSREKKESFPLTVTSAQKNPTAFYLCAASPLEGDWQPQHFGDGTRLSIL.

This clone turned up a few times. The chain is built from TRBV11-2 and TRBJ1-4; no clear D gene. Germline V CDR1 and CDR2: SGHAT, FQNNGV. This CDR3 comprises 15 residues. V was pared by 4 bases and J by 2 bases, with 11 bases between. The CDR3 DNA reads TGTGCCAGCAGCTACCTAACGGGGACTAATGAAAAACTGTTTTTT. Protein sequence: CASSYLTGTNEKLFF.

This chain connects TRBV5-4 to TRBJ1-2, with 8 positions matching TRBD1. The CDR3 extends over 15 amino acids. CDR1 is SGHNT and CDR2 is YYREEE in the germline V gene (reference sequence). The V gene end was trimmed by 4 bases and the J gene end by 6 bases; junction bases not matched to a gene: 11. The CDR3 DNA follows: TGTGCCAGCAGCCCTCTGAAAGGACAGGGAGATGGCTACACCTTC. As protein: CASSPLKGQGDGYTF. Full variable domain (missing parts from reference TRBV5-4 and TRBJ1-2): ETGVTQSPTHLIKTRGQQVTLRCSSQSGHNTVSWYQQALGQGPQFIFQYYREEENGRGNFPPRFSGLQFPNYSSELNVNALELDDSALYLCASSPLKGQGDGYTFGSGTRLTVV.

CDR3: CAGDRANYGYTF. The DNA for the CDR3 is TGTGCCGGAGACAGGGCAAACTATGGCTACACCTTC. The V call is TRBV30, the J call TRBJ1-2; the match to TRBD1 covers 7 bases. CDR1 GTSNPN and CDR2 SVGIG come from the germline V gene (reference sequence). V was pared by 8 bases and J by 2 bases, with 5 bases of the junction left unmatched. The CDR3 extends over 12 amino acids.

This chain joins TRBV7-8 and TRBJ1-5, with D perhaps matching TRBD1 (5 bases). The V end was cut by 3 bases, the J end by 0 bases, with 9 bases between. CDR3 length: 15 residues. The germline gives CDR1 SGHVS, CDR2 FQNEAQ. The CDR3 reads CASSFGGSSNQPQHF. The CDR3 DNA sequence: TGTGCCAGCAGCTTCGGGGGATCTAGCAATCAGCCCCAGCATTTT.

This clone was detected only a few times. The chain is built from TRBV19 and TRBJ2-1; TRBD1 aligns across 8 bases. Germline CDR1 and CDR2: LNHDA and SQIVND (reference sequence). CDR3 length: 15 residues. The trim removed 4 bases at V and 5 bases at J, leaving 7 bases unmatched. The CDR3 sequence is CASSKSGQGNNEQFF. As DNA, the CDR3 is TGTGCCAGTAGTAAGAGCGGACAGGGTAACAATGAGCAGTTCTTC.

This rearrangement joins TRBV2 to TRBJ2-1; 10 bases are shared with TRBD2. The germline CDR1 and CDR2 sequences are SNHLY and FYNNEI. J was trimmed by 7 bases and V by 4 bases; bases with no gene match: 10. This CDR3 is 16 amino acids long. The CDR3 here is CASSVSSGRAGNEQFF. The CDR3 coding sequence is TGTGCCAGCAGTGTCTCTAGCGGGAGAGCGGGGAATGAGCAGTTCTTC. The whole variable domain, remainder taken from reference TRBV2 and TRBJ2-1, is EPEVTQTPSHQVTQMGQEVILRCVPISNHLYFYWYRQILGQKVEFLVSFYNNEISEKSEIFDDQFSVERPDGSNFTLKIRSTKLEDSAMYFCASSVSSGRAGNEQFFGPGTRLTVL.

The DNA for the CDR3 is TGTGCCAGCAGTCCAATCCGGGATGGGCCGGGCACTGAAGCTTTCTTT. Translated, it gives CASSPIRDGPGTEAFF. The genes are TRBV28 and TRBJ1-1; D remains ambiguous. CDR3 length equals 16 residues. The germline V gene has CDR1 MDHEN and CDR2 SYDVKM. V was shortened by 5 bases and J by 4 bases, with 20 bases between the two germline ends.

This clone was recorded only once. This chain joins TRBV7-2 and TRBJ1-3; D gene ambiguous. This CDR3 is 15 amino acids long. With 1 base removed from V and 0 bases from J, the gap between germline ends came to 7 bases. From germline, CDR1 is SGHTA and CDR2 FQGNSA. CDR3 in DNA: TGTGCCAGCAGCTTAGTGGTCGGCTCTGGAAACACCATATATTTT. Protein sequence: CASSLVVGSGNTIYF.

This sequence joins TRBV7-9 and TRBJ1-6; tentative D call: TRBD1 (6 bases). Germline V gene lookup returns CDR1 SEHNR and CDR2 FQNEAQ (reference sequence). CDR3 length: 17 amino acids. V was shortened by 2 bases and J by 8 bases, with 19 bases between the two germline ends. The CDR3 region has the DNA TGTGCCAGCAGCTTATCCTTAACAGGGTTTCAGGATTCACCCCTCCACTTT. It translates to CASSLSLTGFQDSPLHF.

This sequence joins TRBV6-5 and TRBJ1-5; weak D call: TRBD1 (5 bases). The V gene lost 6 bases and the J gene lost 4 bases, with 10 bases spanning the gap. Germline CDR1 is MNHEY and CDR2 is SVGAGI. This CDR3 has 13 amino acids. The CDR3 DNA is TGTGCCAGCAGACAGGTCAATAATCAGCCCCAGCATTTT. Translating gives CASRQVNNQPQHF.

This rearrangement joins TRBV6-2 or TRBV6-3 to TRBJ1-5; perhaps TRBD1 as D (6 bases). The CDR3 has 14 amino acids. Germline CDR1 and CDR2: MNHEY and SVGEGT. V lost 1 base and J lost 9, with 13 bases in between. The CDR3 here is CASSYYSTGRPQHF. Written as DNA, the CDR3 is TGTGCCAGCAGTTACTACTCAACAGGGCGGCCCCAGCATTTT.

The table lists this clone with a few counts. This rearrangement joins TRBV3-1 (or the pseudogene TRBV3-2) to TRBJ1-1; D not resolved. CDR1 and CDR2 (germline): LGHDT, YNNKEL (reference sequence). Between the trimmed V and J ends, which lost 0 bases and 11 bases, there was a span of 4 bases. This CDR3 is built from 10 residues. The CDR3, as DNA: TGTGCCAGCAGCCAAGAGCGGGCTTTCTTT. This codes for CASSQERAFF.

V and J are TRBV10-3 and TRBJ2-7; D is perhaps TRBD1 (5 bases). This CDR3 contains 13 residues. V was cut by 7 bases and J by 2 bases, with 12 bases left in between. Germline V CDR1 and CDR2: ENHRY, SYGVKD. The DNA for the CDR3 is TGTGCCATCAAACGGCAGGGCGCCTACGAGCAGTACTTC. As protein: CAIKRQGAYEQYF.

CDR3 coding DNA: TGTGCCAGCAGCTACAGGGTTGGAAACACCATATATTTT. Encoded protein: CASSYRVGNTIYF. This chain uses TRBV9 with TRBJ1-3, with a weak D call TRBD1 (6 bases). Germline assignment: CDR1 SGDLS and CDR2 YYNGEE. V was trimmed by 4 bases and J by 3 bases, leaving 8 bases between them. The CDR3 is made up of 13 amino acids. Full variable domain (rest looked up from reference TRBV9 and TRBJ1-3): DSGVTQTPKHLITATGQRVTLRCSPRSGDLSVYWYQQSLDQGLQFLIQYYNGEERAKGNILERFSAQQFPDLHSELNLSSLELGDSALYFCASSYRVGNTIYFGEGSWLTVV.

This sequence joins TRBV30 and TRBJ2-3; 15 bases agree with TRBD2. Germline V lookup: CDR1 GTSNPN, CDR2 SVGIG (reference sequence). The length of the CDR3 is 16 residues. The V segment lost 2 bases and the J segment 8 bases; nucleotides outside the gene matches: 8. The CDR3 protein is CAWSPTLGLAGGTQYF. In nucleotides, the CDR3 is TGTGCCTGGAGTCCGACTCTGGGACTAGCGGGGGGTACGCAGTATTTT. Full variable domain (missing parts from reference TRBV30 and TRBJ2-3): SQTIHQWPATLVQPVGSPLSLECTVEGTSNPNLYWYRQAAGRGLQLLFYSVGIGQISSEVPQNLSASRPQDRQFILSSKKLLLSDSGFYLCAWSPTLGLAGGTQYFGPGTRLTVL.

V gene TRBV2 combines with J gene TRBJ2-5; D is possibly TRBD1 (6 bases). The CDR3 has 14 residues. CDR1 SNHLY and CDR2 FYNNEI come from the germline V gene. Trimming stripped 5 bases from V and 2 bases from J, with 12 bases between. The CDR3 coding sequence is TGTGCCAGCAGTAAAGGGACATTTCAAGAGACCCAGTACTTC. Amino acids: CASSKGTFQETQYF.

The chain employs TRBV12-3 or TRBV12-4 and TRBJ1-2; 7 bases fit TRBD1. V dropped 4 bases and J dropped 7; count of bases not matched to a gene: 3. The CDR3 is 12 residues long. CDR3 sequence: CASSWDSLGYTF. The CDR3 coding sequence is TGTGCCAGCAGTTGGGACAGCCTTGGCTACACCTTC.

This chain joins TRBV14 and TRBJ1-6; 9 nucleotides agree with TRBD1. This CDR3 has 15 residues. V lost 0 bases to trimming and J lost 8 bases; unmatched junction nucleotides: 2. Germline V gene sequence: CDR1 SGHDN, CDR2 FVKESK. In nucleotides, the CDR3 is TGTGCCAGCAGCCAAGATACAGGGGGCTATTCACCCCTCCACTTT. Translating gives CASSQDTGGYSPLHF.

The V gene is TRBV11-2, the J gene TRBJ2-2; 8 bases match TRBD2. Trimming at V came to 5 bases and at J to 5 bases, leaving 13 bases not matched to a gene. The CDR3 covers 17 residues. Germline V gene lookup returns CDR1 SGHAT and CDR2 FQNNGV. CDR3 in amino acids: CASSPGGREGRTGELFF. CDR3 nucleotide sequence: TGTGCCAGCAGCCCGGGCGGACGGGAGGGCCGGACCGGGGAGCTGTTTTTT.

The chain is built from TRBV28 and TRBJ1-2; 7 bases map to TRBD1. Per germline, CDR1 MDHEN and CDR2 SYDVKM. This CDR3 region has 12 residues. J gave up 7 bases and V 8 bases, and 7 bases lay outside the gene matches. CDR3 loop: CASGQELGGYTF. For the CDR3, the DNA is TGTGCCAGCGGACAGGAGTTGGGTGGCTACACCTTC.